These 21 T cell receptor beta chains came from one sample sequenced in a study of patients and donors after allogeneic stem cell transplantation. TCRdb re-derived calls from the RT-PCR reads in MiXCR, one entry per CDR3 protein. This sample carries 15,000 to 20,000 distinct CDR3 sequences, 4.9% of them seen once, and the ten largest clones take 40%. The sequenced sample was blood, either unsorted or a sorted T cell fraction (not recorded which). Receptor source: a human donor who was either an allogeneic HSCT recipient or a stem cell or donor lymphocyte infusion donor (not recorded which). It is not recorded whose cells these are; they may come from a transplant donor.

This clonotype was detected many times. The V gene is TRBV6-1, the J gene TRBJ2-2; 7 bases map to TRBD1. The CDR3 extends over 17 amino acids. Per the germline V gene, CDR1 is MNHNS and CDR2 is SASEGT. With 4 bases clipped from V and 6 bases from J, the junction kept 14 bases outside the gene matches. DNA of the CDR3: TGTGCCAGCAGTGGGACAGGACATGTTTGGGTCGCCGGGGAGCTGTTTTTT. It is translated as CASSGTGHVWVAGELFF.

CDR3 region: CATSPARGLTGANVLTF. In nucleotides, the CDR3 is TGTGCCACCAGCCCCGCCAGGGGGCTGACTGGGGCCAACGTCCTGACTTTC. The rearrangement links TRBV15 to TRBJ2-6, with 8 bases matching TRBD1. This CDR3 spans 17 amino acids. Germline V gives CDR1 LNHNV, CDR2 YYDKDF (reference sequence). J was trimmed by 2 bases and V by 5 bases; bases with no gene match: 8.

Ten or more counts support this clonotype. The chain is built from TRBV10-3 and TRBJ2-3; no firm D call. Looked up from germline, CDR1 is ENHRY and CDR2 is SYGVKD. The CDR3 consists of 12 residues. Trimming cost V 4 bases and J 4 bases, with 6 bases left between them. CDR3 in amino acids: CAISGVPDTQYF. CDR3 nucleotide sequence: TGTGCCATCAGTGGGGTCCCAGATACGCAGTATTTT.

The chain couples TRBV7-9 to TRBJ2-7; 8 positions match TRBD1. CDR3 size: 15 residues. With 3 bases clipped from V and 2 bases from J, the junction kept 6 bases outside the gene matches. Germline V gene data show CDR1 as SEHNR and CDR2 as FQNEAQ (reference sequence). This CDR3 is CASSFGTGGPYEQYF. CDR3 DNA sequence: TGTGCCAGCAGCTTCGGGACAGGAGGCCCCTACGAGCAGTACTTC.

This clonotype was counted between two and nine times. CDR3 amino acids: CASSTLAAGEQFF. The CDR3 region has the DNA TGTGCCAGTAGTACACTAGCGGCCGGTGAGCAGTTCTTC. The chain is built from TRBV19 and TRBJ2-1, with TRBD2 identical over 8 bases. CDR1 is LNHDA and CDR2 is SQIVND in the germline V gene (reference sequence). The V segment lost 4 bases and the J segment 9 bases; nucleotides outside the gene matches: 5. The CDR3 totals 13 residues.

This clonotype was found many times. The chain couples TRBV6-1 to TRBJ1-2; TRBD1 matches at 7 bases. Trimming at V came to 5 bases and at J to 6 bases, leaving 9 bases not matched to a gene. CDR3 length: 14 amino acids. Germline V lookup: CDR1 MNHNS, CDR2 SASEGT. CDR3 protein: CASSRQGGADGYTF. The CDR3 nucleotides are TGTGCCAGCAGTCGACAGGGAGGGGCGGATGGCTACACCTTC.

By sample fraction, this clonotype is medium-sized (0.01 to 0.1%). The chain employs TRBV29-1 and TRBJ1-2; TRBD1 might be the D (6 bases). Germline V CDR1 and CDR2: SQVTM, ANQGSEA. V lost 0 bases to trimming and J lost 8 bases, with 16 bases between them. The length of the CDR3 is 14 residues. CDR3 in DNA: TGCAGCGTTGAAGAGGACAGCTCCGGGTGGGGCTACACCTTC. It encodes CSVEEDSSGWGYTF.

This clonotype was seen repeatedly, ten times or more. This chain links TRBV10-3 with TRBJ2-3, with 13 bases fitting TRBD2. The CDR3 consists of 13 residues. CDR1 and CDR2 from the germline V gene are ENHRY and SYGVKD. J lost 3 bases, V lost 9 bases, and 0 bases had no gene match. The CDR3 is CAMGLAGTDTQYF. The DNA of the CDR3 is TGTGCCATGGGACTAGCGGGGACAGATACGCAGTATTTT.

This clonotype appeared a few times. The gene calls are TRBV7-9 and TRBJ1-6; TRBD1 might be the D (5 bases). With 3 bases removed from V and 10 bases from J, the gap between germline ends came to 19 bases. CDR1 and CDR2 from the germline V gene are SEHNR and FQNEAQ (reference sequence). The CDR3 loop spans 16 amino acids. The CDR3 loop is CASSFVAGTFGSPLHF. In nucleotides, the CDR3 is TGTGCCAGCAGCTTTGTGGCCGGGACGTTCGGCTCACCCCTCCACTTT.

This clonotype was seen a handful of times. V and J are TRBV19 and TRBJ2-1; 9 bases fit TRBD2. V lost 6 bases, J lost 7 bases, and 10 bases stayed unmatched. In germline, CDR1 is LNHDA, CDR2 SQIVND (reference sequence). This CDR3 region has 15 residues. CDR3 DNA: TGTGCCAGTAGGCCGTGGGCGGGGGGGCCAAATGAGCAGTTCTTC. Translating gives CASRPWAGGPNEQFF. Using reference TRBV19 and TRBJ2-1 for the parts outside the CDR3, the full variable domain is DGGITQSPKYLFRKEGQNVTLSCEQNLNHDAMYWYRQDPGQGLRLIYYSQIVNDFQKGDIAEGYSVSREKKESFPLTVTSAQKNPTAFYLCASRPWAGGPNEQFFGPGTRLTVL.

The J gene is TRBJ2-3, the V gene TRBV20-1; 8 nucleotides agree with TRBD1. The CDR3 length is 16 residues. The V gene end was trimmed by 3 bases and the J gene end by 2 bases; junction bases not matched to a gene: 10. Per the germline V gene, CDR1 is DFQATT and CDR2 is SNEGSKA (reference sequence). This CDR3 reads CSASLLGQGNTDTQYF. The CDR3 DNA follows: TGCAGTGCTAGCCTGTTAGGACAGGGTAACACAGATACGCAGTATTTT.

This clonotype came up many times. This chain joins TRBV20-1 and TRBJ2-5; 9 positions agree with TRBD1. V lost 5 bases and J lost 3; bases outside the gene matches: 10. This CDR3 is built from 15 residues. Germline values: CDR1 DFQATT, CDR2 SNEGSKA (reference sequence). The CDR3 bases are TGCAGTGCTGAACCCGGGACAGGGAGGAAAGAGACCCAGTACTTC. This translates into CSAEPGTGRKETQYF.

This clonotype was detected many times. The chain joins TRBV3-1 to TRBJ1-1, with D perhaps TRBD1 (6 bases). Trimming removed 6 bases from V and 0 bases from J, with 20 bases in between. CDR3 length: 17 amino acids. Germline V gene sequence: CDR1 LGHDT, CDR2 YNNKEL (reference sequence). The CDR3 sequence is CASSPRRGKVLNTEAFF. Here the CDR3 DNA reads TGTGCCAGCAGTCCCCGCAGGGGCAAGGTCTTGAACACTGAAGCTTTCTTT.

At least ten counts were recorded for this clonotype. The rearrangement joins TRBV10-2 to TRBJ1-5; 10 nucleotides line up with TRBD1. After removal of 8 bases from V and 6 bases from J, the junction contained 4 bases not matched to a gene. Germline loops: CDR1 WSHSY, CDR2 SAAADI. The CDR3 has 13 amino acids. In DNA, the CDR3 is TGCGCCAGCTCGGGACAGGGGCCTCAGCCCCAGCATTTT. It specifies CASSGQGPQPQHF.

This clonotype was found many times. The chain employs TRBV24-1 and TRBJ1-1, with a possible D match to TRBD1 (5 bases). The CDR3 spans 12 residues. Germline loops: CDR1 KGHDR, CDR2 SFDVKD. V lost 4 bases and J 5 bases, leaving 7 bases between the germline ends. This CDR3 reads CATSDEGTEAFF. CDR3 coding DNA: TGTGCCACCAGTGACGAGGGGACTGAAGCTTTCTTT.

This clonotype came up a few times. The rearrangement links TRBV10-2 to TRBJ2-2; TRBD2 aligns across 8 bases. The V segment lost 5 bases and the J segment 7 bases; nucleotides outside the gene matches: 12. Germline CDR1 is WSHSY and CDR2 is SAAADI. This CDR3 contains 16 residues. This chain's CDR3 is CASSRSREGRVGELFF. The CDR3 region has the DNA TGCGCCAGCAGTAGATCCCGGGAGGGCCGGGTCGGGGAGCTGTTTTTT.

This clonotype occurred many times. This chain joins TRBV27 and TRBJ2-7, with unresolved D. There are 12 residues in the CDR3. Germline CDR1 and CDR2: MNHEY and SMNVEV (reference sequence). V lost 8 bases to trimming and J lost 2 bases, with 10 bases between them. The CDR3 region has the DNA TGTGCCAGCCGACAAAACCCCTACGAGCAGTACTTC. Translation: CASRQNPYEQYF.

This clonotype was seen a handful of times. The gene calls are TRBV5-1 and TRBJ2-2; D possibly uses TRBD1 or TRBD2 (6 bases each). Per germline, CDR1 SGHRS and CDR2 YFSETQ. Trimming cost V 3 bases and J 5 bases, with 17 bases left between them. CDR3 length: 16 residues. The CDR3 DNA is TGCGCCAGCAGCTCCTTCGGGGGCCTTTGGACCGGGGAGCTGTTTTTT. It encodes CASSSFGGLWTGELFF.

Ten or more counts support this clonotype. V is TRBV5-1 and J is TRBJ1-1; no clear D. Germline values: CDR1 SGHRS, CDR2 YFSETQ. CDR3 size: 16 residues. V was shortened by 4 bases and J by 0 bases, with 16 bases between the two germline ends. The CDR3 sequence is CASSIGGGFMNTEAFF. CDR3 nucleotides: TGCGCCAGCAGCATCGGAGGAGGGTTCATGAACACTGAAGCTTTCTTT. Looking up the rest from reference TRBV5-1 and TRBJ1-1 gives the full variable domain: KAGVTQTPRYLIKTRGQQVTLSCSPISGHRSVSWYQQTPGQGLQFLFEYFSETQRNKGNFPGRFSGRQFSNSRSEMNVSTLELGDSALYLCASSIGGGFMNTEAFFGQGTRLTVV.

This clonotype was recorded at least ten times. The J gene is TRBJ1-1, the V gene TRBV29-1; D might be TRBD1 (6 bases). With 6 bases removed from V and 2 bases from J, the gap between germline ends came to 16 bases. The CDR3 runs to 14 residues. The germline CDR1 and CDR2 sequences are SQVTM and ANQGSEA. For the CDR3, the DNA is TGCAGCGTCCCACCGAGGGGGGGAAACACTGAAGCTTTCTTT. The encoded protein is CSVPPRGGNTEAFF. The complete variable domain, with remaining parts taken from reference TRBV29-1 and TRBJ1-1, reads SAVISQKPSRDICQRGTSLTIQCQVDSQVTMMFWYRQQPGQSLTLIATANQGSEATYESGFVIDKFPISRPNLTFSTLTVSNMSPEDSSIYLCSVPPRGGNTEAFFGQGTRLTVV.

This clonotype occurred many times. V and J are TRBV20-1 and TRBJ1-5; 8 bases line up with TRBD1. Germline V gene data show CDR1 as DFQATT and CDR2 as SNEGSKA (reference sequence). CDR3 size: 15 residues. V lost 3 bases and J lost 7; bases outside the gene matches: 11. The CDR3 reads CSASPGQGPKQPQHF. CDR3 DNA: TGCAGTGCTAGCCCCGGACAGGGCCCTAAGCAGCCCCAGCATTTT.